The TCR beta chain under discussion was sequenced for a study of blood T cell repertoires in COVID-19. Study context: COVID-19 samples collected from the United States, Italy and Spain covered acute and convalescent phases. In each case, the material was cDNA or gDNA derived from T cells, B-cell-depleted T cells, or PBMCs.

Trimming cost V 3 bases and J 2 bases; bases outside gene matches: 3. This CDR3 contains 15 residues. Germline V gene lookup returns CDR1 LGHNT and CDR2 FRNRAP. Grouping used clinical history reported by participants in a survey and questionnaire. Exposed enrollees encountered a COVID-19 case at some point within 2 weeks before study entry. The assay was immunoSEQ multiplex PCR, and TCRdb's table has in-frame clones only and misses some. The sample lists around 160,000 clones, less than 90% seen once, with more than 5% in the top ten. This TCR was sampled from a woman in her forties or fifties who had been exposed to COVID-19. The chain couples TRBV12-5 to TRBJ2-1, with 8 bases lining up with TRBD2. The specimen was PBMCs or T cells enriched from blood (not recorded which). The DNA of the CDR3 is TGTGCTAGTGGTTTTGTTAGCGGGGCCTACAATGAGCAGTTCTTC. Amino acids: CASGFVSGAYNEQFF.